This T cell receptor beta chain is from a study of beta chain features in type 1 diabetes. Looking at the study overall: Cell yields, age and gender were similar between patients and healthy donors. Findings of the study overall: For Type 1 diabetes patients, all four CD4+ subsets carried TCRB CDR3s that were moderately but significantly shorter. Comparison showed that naive, central memory and Treg TCRB repertoires appeared more similar among patients than among healthy donors.

The entirety of the isolated RNA underwent reverse transcription, so expressed TCRB transcripts were sequenced. Method: immunoSEQ multiplex PCR; TCRdb's copy keeps in-frame clones and lacks some. The sample lists approximately 160,000 clones, around 63% occurring once. Sorted cells reached over 95% purity in every population. The V gene's germline CDR1 is SGHAT and CDR2 FQNNGV. The CDR3 sequence is 11 residues long. Trimming shortened V by 5 bases and J by 2 bases, and 3 bases separated the two germline ends. Concerning this clone: What it binds is not known.

This rearrangement joins TRBV11-2 to TRBJ2-5; D call uncertain. The sequenced sample was naive CD4+ T cells from blood. The receptor's source is a man aged 25 to 45 with type 1 diabetes. The CDR3 spells CASSIQETQYF. Here the CDR3 DNA reads TGTGCCAGCAGCATACAAGAGACCCAGTACTTC.